This T cell receptor (beta chain) appears in the sequencing data of a study of blood T cells in healthy people across ages. Germline-derived CDR1 and CDR2 are MNHEY and SVGAGI. This CDR3 spans 12 amino acids. Individuals who donated were healthy Caucasians from Russia aged about 6 to 90. Donors gave around 10 milliliters of peripheral blood apiece. Comment on this clonotype: Mismatch with germline at one junction end may stem from a read error.

A sample-barcoded 5' primer and a J-beta primer mix were used in a second PCR of roughly 6 to 12 cycles. A template-switch adaptor containing 12 random nucleotides labeled each cDNA molecule. TCRdb processed the 5' RACE reads anew with MiXCR; each CDR3 protein has one entry. The table has 800,000 or so distinct CDR3 sequences, about 59% seen once. This chain connects TRBV6-5 to TRBJ1-2, with TRBD1 as a possible D gene (5 bases). The sequence came from a man aged 30 to 39 in good health. Sequences were obtained from blood. The CDR3 region has the DNA TGTGCCAGCAAAGGGACCTTTAGAGGCTGCACCTTC. It codes for CASKGTFRGCTF.